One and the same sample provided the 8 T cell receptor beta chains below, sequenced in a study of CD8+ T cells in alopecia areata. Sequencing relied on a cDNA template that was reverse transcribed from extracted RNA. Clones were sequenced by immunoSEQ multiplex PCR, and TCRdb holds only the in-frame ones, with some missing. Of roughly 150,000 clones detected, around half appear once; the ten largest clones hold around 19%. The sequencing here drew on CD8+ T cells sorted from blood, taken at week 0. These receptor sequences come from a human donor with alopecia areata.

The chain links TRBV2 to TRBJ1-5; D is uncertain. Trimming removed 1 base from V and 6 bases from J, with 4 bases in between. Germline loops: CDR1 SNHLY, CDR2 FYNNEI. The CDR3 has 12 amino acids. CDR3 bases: TGTGCCAGCAGTGAAGTGGGTCAGCCCCAGCATTTT. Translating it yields CASSEVGQPQHF.

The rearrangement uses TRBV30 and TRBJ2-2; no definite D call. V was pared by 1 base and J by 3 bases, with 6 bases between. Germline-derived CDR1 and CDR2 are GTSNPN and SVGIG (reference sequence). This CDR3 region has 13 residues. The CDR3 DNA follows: TGTGCCTGGAGTGACTCCTACACCGGGGAGCTGTTTTTT. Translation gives CAWSDSYTGELFF.

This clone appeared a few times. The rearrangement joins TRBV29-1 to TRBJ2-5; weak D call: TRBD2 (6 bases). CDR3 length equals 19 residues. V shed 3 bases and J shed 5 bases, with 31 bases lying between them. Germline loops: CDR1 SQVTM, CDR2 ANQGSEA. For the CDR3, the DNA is TGCAGCGTTGAGGCCGCAGGGTCGGGCAGGTCAATCCGGGGGGAGACCCAGTACTTC. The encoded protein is CSVEAAGSGRSIRGETQYF.

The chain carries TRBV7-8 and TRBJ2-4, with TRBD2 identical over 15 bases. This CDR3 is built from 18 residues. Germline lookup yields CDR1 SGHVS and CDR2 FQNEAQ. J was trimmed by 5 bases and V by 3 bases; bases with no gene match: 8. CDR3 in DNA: TGTGCCAGCAGCTTCTCCGGGACTAGCGGGGGGCGGGAAAACATTCAGTACTTC. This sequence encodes CASSFSGTSGGRENIQYF.

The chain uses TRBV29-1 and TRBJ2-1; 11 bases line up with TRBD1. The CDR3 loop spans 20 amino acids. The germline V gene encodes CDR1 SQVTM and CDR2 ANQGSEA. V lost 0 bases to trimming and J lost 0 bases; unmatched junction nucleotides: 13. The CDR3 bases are TGCAGCGTTGAAGATTTAGGGGACAGGGGGTTACCAAGCTCCTACAATGAGCAGTTCTTC. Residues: CSVEDLGDRGLPSSYNEQFF.

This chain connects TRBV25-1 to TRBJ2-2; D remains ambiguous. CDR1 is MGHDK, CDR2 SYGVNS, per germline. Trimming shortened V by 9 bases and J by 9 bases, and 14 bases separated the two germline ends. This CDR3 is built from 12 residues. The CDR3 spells CASETSNRELFF. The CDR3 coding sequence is TGTGCCAGTGAAACGAGTAACAGGGAGCTGTTTTTT.

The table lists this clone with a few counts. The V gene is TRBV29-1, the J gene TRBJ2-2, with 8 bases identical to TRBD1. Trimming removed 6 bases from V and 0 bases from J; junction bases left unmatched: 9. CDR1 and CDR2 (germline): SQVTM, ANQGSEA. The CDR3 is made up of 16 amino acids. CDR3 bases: TGCAGCGTGGGCGAACCGGGACAGGCGAACACCGGGGAGCTGTTTTTT. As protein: CSVGEPGQANTGELFF.

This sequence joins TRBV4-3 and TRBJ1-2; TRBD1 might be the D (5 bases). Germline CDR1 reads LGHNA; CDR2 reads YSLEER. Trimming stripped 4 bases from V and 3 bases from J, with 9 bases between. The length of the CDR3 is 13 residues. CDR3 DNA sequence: TGCGCCAGCAGCCCAGGGCCGTACTATGGCTACACCTTC. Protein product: CASSPGPYYGYTF.